A single T cell receptor beta chain is shown here with its context. Its antigen is unidentified. These data come from a study of blood T cells in healthy people across ages. Study-wide context: Using template switching, researchers captured about one barcoded beta molecule for each two T cells. Study outcomes and limitations: Using unsorted PBMCs precluded a conclusive naive versus antigen-experienced comparison.

CDR3 length equals 18 residues. CDR1 and CDR2 (germline): SGHRS, YFSETQ. Healthy Caucasian individuals from Russia aged about 6 to 90 were enrolled as donors. A sample-barcoded 5' primer and a J-beta primer mix were used in a second PCR of roughly 7 to 11 cycles. From the 5' RACE reads, TCRdb called clonotypes with MiXCR, one entry per CDR3 protein. The data show about 1.4 million distinct CDR3 sequences, with 59% seen just once and approximately 7% held by the top ten. This sequence was found in a man aged 18 to 29 in good health. This chain links TRBV5-1 with TRBJ2-7, with 14 bases lining up with TRBD2. The J call may be mistaken, given a closer DNA end match to TRBJ2-4. The sample comprised blood. The CDR3 here is CASSSGTSGGDGSNIQYF. In nucleotides, the CDR3 is TGCGCCAGCAGTTCCGGGACTAGCGGGGGAGATGGGTCAAACATTCAGTACTTC.